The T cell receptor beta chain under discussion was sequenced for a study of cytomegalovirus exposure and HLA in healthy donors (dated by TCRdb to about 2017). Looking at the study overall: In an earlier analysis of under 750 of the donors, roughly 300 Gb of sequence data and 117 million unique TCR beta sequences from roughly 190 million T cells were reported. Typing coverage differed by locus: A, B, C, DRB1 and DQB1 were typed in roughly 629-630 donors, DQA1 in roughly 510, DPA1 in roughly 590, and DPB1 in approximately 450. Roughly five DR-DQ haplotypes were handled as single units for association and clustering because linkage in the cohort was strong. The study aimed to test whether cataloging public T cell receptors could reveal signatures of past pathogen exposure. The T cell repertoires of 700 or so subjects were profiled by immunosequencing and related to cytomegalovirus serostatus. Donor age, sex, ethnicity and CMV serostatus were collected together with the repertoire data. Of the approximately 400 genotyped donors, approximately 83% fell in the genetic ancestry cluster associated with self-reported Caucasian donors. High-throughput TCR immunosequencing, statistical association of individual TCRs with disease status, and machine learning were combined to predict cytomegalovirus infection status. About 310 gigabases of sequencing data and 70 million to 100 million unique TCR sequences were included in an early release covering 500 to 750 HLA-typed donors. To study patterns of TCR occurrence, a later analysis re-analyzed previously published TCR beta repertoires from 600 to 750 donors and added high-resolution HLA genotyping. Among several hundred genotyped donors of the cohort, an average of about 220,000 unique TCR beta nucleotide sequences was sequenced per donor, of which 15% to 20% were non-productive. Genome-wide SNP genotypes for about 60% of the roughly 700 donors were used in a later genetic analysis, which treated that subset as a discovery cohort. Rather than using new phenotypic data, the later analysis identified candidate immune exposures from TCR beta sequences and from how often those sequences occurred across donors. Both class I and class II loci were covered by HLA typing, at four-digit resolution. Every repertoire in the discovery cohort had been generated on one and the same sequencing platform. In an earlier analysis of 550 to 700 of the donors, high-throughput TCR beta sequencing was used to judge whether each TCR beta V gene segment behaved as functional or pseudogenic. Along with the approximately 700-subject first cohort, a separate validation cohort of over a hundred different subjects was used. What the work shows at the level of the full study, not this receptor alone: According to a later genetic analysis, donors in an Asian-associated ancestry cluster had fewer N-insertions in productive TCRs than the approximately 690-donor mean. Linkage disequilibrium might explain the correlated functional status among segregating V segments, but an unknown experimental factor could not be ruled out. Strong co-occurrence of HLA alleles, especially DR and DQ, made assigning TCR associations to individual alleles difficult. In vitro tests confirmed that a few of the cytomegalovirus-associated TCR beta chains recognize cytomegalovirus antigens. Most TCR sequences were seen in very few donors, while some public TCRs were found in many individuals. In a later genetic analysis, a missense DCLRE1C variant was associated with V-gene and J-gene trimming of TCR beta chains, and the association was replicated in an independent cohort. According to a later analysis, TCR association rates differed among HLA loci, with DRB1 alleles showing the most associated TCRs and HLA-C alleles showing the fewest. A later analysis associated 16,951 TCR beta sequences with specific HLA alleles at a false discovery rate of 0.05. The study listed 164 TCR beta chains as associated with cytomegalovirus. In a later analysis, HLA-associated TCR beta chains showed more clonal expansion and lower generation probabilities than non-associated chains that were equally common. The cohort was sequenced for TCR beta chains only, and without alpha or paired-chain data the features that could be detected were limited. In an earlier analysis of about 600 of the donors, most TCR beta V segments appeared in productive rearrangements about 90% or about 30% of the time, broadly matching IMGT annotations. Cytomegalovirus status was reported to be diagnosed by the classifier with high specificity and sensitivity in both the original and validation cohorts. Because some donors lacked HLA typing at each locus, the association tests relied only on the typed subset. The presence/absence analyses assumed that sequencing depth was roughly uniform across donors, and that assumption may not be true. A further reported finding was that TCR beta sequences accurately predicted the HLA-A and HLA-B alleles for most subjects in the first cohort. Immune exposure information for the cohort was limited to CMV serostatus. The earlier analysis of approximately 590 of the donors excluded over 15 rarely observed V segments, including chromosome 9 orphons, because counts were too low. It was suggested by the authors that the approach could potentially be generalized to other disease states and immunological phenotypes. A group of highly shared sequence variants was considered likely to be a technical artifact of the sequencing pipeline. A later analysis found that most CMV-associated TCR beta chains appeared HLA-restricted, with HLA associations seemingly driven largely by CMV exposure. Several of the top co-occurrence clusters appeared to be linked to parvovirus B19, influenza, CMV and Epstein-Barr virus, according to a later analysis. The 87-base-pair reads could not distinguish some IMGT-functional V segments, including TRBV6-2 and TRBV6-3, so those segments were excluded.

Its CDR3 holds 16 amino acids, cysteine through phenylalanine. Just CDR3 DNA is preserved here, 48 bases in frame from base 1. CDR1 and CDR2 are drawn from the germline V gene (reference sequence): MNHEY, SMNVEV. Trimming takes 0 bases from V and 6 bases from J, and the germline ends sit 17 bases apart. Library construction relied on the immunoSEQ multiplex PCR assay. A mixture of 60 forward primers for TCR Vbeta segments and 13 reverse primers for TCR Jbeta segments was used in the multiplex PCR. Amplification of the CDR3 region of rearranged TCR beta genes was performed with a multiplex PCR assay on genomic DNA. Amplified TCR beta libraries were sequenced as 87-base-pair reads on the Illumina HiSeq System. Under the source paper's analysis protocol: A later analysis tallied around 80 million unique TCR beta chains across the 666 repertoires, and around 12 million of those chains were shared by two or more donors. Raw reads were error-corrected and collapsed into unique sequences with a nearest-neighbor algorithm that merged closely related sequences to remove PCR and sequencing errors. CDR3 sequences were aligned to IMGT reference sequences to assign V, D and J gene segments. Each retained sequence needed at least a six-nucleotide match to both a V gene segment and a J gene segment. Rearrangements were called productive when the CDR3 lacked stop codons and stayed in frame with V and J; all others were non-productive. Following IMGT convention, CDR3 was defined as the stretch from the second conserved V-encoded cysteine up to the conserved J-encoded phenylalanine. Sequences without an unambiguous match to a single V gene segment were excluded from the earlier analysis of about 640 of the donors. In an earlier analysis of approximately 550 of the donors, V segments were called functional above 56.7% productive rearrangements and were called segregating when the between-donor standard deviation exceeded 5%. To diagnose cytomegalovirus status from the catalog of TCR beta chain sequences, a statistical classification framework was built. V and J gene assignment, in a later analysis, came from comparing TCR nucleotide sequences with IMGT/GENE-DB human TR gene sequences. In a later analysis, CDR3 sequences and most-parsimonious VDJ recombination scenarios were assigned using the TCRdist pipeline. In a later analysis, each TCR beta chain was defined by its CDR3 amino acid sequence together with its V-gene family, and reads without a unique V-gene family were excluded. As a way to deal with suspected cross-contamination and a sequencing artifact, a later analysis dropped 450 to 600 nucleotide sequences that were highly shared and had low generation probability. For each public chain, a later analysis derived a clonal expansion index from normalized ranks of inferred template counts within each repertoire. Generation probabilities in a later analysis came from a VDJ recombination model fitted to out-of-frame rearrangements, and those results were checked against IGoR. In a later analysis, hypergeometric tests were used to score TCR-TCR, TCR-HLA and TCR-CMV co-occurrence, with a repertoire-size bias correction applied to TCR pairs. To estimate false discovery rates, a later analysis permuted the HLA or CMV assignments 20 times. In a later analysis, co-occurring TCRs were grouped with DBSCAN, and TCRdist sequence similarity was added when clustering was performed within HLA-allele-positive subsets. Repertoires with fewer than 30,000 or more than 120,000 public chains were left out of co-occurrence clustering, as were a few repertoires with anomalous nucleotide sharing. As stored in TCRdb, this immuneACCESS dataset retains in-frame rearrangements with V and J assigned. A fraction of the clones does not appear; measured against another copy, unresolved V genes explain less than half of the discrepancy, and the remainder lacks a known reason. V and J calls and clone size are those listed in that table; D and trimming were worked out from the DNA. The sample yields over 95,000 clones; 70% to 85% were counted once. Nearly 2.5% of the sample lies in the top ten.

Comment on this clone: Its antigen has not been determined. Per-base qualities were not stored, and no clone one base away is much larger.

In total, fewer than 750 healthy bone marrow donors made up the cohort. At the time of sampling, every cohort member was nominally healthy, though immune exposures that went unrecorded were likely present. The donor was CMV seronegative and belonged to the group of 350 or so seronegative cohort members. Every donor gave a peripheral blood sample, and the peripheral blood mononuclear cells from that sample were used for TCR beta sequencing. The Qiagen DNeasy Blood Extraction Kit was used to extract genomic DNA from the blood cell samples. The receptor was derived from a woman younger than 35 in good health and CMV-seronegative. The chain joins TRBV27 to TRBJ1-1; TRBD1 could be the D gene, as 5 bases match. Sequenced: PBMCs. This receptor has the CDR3 CASSLSISGGIAEAFF. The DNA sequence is TGTGCCAGCAGTTTATCGATAAGCGGGGGGATCGCTGAAGCTTTCTTT.